This TCR beta chain appears in the sequencing data of a study of CD8+ T cells in alopecia areata. Findings and limits, study-wide: Within the top 100, expanded CD8+ clones significantly decreased with tofacitinib, as did scalp clonality. It was less clear whether patients shared TCRs than it was in mice, possibly because of HLA.

Trimming removed 2 bases at V and 1 base at J, with 14 bases between. The CDR3 has 17 residues. Per the germline V gene, CDR1 is SNHLY and CDR2 is FYNNEI. Documented treatment: oral pan-JAK inhibitor, 5-10 mg twice daily. cDNA serving as the sequencing template came from extracted, reverse transcribed RNA. The protocol was immunoSEQ multiplex PCR, while the TCRdb copy is restricted to in-frame clones and leaves out a portion. The sample carries over 85,000 clones, around 55% recorded once. Worth noting for this clone: Its antigen is not known.

The chain employs TRBV2 and TRBJ2-2; D perhaps matches TRBD1 (5 bases). The sequence was obtained from a human donor with alopecia areata. The sample in question was CD8+ T cells sorted from blood, obtained at week 4, from a patient treated with tofacitinib. CDR3 amino acids: CASSERATVLNTGELFF. CDR3 bases: TGTGCCAGCAGTGAAAGGGCGACAGTCTTGAACACCGGGGAGCTGTTTTTT.